This TCR beta chain was sequenced during a study of identifying expanded T cells in peripheral blood. Findings and limits, study-wide: Approximately 1.2 clones differed between technical replicates, versus about 16 and 19 over time.

Comments on this clone: Its antigen is as yet unknown.

TCRdb keeps only in-frame clones here, not all; method: immunoSEQ multiplex PCR. This sample has about 110,000 clones; about nine tenths occur once, and the top ten carry roughly 7.6%. CDR1 MDHEN and CDR2 SYDVKM come from the germline V gene. Trimming took 3 bases from V and 3 from J, leaving 15 bases between them. The CDR3 runs 16 residues. The sequencing input was blood. The rearrangement uses TRBV28 and TRBJ2-4; weak D call: TRBD1 (5 bases). The TCR was taken from a person aged 18-70 years in good health. The CDR3 DNA reads as TGTGCCAGCAGTTTGGGGCTCGGCGGCGTCAAAAACATTCAGTACTTC. It encodes CASSLGLGGVKNIQYF.